This T cell receptor (beta chain) was identified in a study of T cell changes during pregnancy in multiple sclerosis. This CDR3 is built from 15 residues. The trim removed 1 base at V and 7 bases at J, leaving 7 bases unmatched. The germline gives CDR1 SGHTA, CDR2 FQGTGA. Sequenced by immunoSEQ multiplex PCR; TCRdb stores in-frame clones only, minus some. This sample has some 77,000 clones, with over 85% found just once. The chain employs TRBV7-3 and TRBJ2-1, with 7 positions matching TRBD2. This TCR derives from a female donor in good health, enrolled as a control in a pregnancy study. This material consisted of peripheral blood, taken in the second trimester of pregnancy. CDR3 sequence: CASSLMGGGSNEQFF. CDR3 DNA: TGTGCCAGCAGCTTAATGGGGGGGGGTTCAAATGAGCAGTTCTTC.